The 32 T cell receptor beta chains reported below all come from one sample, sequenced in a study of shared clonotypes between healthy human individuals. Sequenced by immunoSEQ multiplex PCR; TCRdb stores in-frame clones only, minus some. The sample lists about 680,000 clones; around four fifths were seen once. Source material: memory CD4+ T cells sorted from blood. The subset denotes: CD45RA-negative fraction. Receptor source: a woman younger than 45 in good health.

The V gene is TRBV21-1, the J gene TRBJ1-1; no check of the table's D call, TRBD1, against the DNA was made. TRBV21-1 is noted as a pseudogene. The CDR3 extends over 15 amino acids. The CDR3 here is CASSKGLTGPREAFF. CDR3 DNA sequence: TGTGCCAGCAGCAAAGGTTTGACAGGCCCACGTGAAGCTTTCTTT.

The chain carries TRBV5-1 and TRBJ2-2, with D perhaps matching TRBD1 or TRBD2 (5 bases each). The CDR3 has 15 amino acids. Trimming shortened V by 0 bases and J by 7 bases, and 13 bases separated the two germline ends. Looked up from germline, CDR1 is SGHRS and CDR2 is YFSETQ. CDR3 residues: CASSLGDLGVGELFF. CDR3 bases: TGCGCCAGCAGCTTGGGGGACCTCGGGGTCGGGGAGCTGTTTTTT.

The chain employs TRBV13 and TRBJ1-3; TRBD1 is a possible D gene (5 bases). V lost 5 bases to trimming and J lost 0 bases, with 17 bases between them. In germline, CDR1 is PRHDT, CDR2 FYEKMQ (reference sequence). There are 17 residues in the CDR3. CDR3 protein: CASSETGHLSSGNTIYF. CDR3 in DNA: TGTGCCAGCAGCGAAACAGGACACCTAAGCTCTGGAAACACCATATATTTT.

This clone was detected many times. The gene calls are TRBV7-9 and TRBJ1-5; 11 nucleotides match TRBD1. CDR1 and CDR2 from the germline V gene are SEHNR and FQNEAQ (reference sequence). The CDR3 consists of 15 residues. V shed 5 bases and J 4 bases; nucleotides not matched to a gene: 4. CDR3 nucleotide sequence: TGTGCCAGCAGCCTGGGACAGGGGGTTAATCAGCCCCAGCATTTT. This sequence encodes CASSLGQGVNQPQHF.

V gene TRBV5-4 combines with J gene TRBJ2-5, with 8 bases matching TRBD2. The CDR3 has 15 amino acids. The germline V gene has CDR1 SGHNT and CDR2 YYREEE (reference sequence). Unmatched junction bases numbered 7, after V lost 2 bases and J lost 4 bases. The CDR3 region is CASSLEAGGGETQYF. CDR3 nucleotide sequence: TGTGCCAGCAGCTTAGAGGCGGGGGGTGGAGAGACCCAGTACTTC.

The CDR3 is CASSFSQWWEAFF. CDR3 nucleotide sequence: TGTGCCAGCAGTTTCTCCCAGTGGTGGGAAGCTTTCTTT. This chain connects TRBV28 to TRBJ1-1; D is ambiguous. The CDR3 is 13 amino acids. With 3 bases removed from V and 8 bases from J, the gap between germline ends came to 13 bases. Germline assignment: CDR1 MDHEN and CDR2 SYDVKM.

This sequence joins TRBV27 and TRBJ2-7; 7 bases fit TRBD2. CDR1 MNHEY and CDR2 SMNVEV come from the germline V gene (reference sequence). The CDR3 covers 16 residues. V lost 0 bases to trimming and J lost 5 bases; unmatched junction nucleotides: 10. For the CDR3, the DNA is TGTGCCAGCAGTTTATCGACTAGCCAAGTATGGGACGAGCAGTACTTC. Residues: CASSLSTSQVWDEQYF.

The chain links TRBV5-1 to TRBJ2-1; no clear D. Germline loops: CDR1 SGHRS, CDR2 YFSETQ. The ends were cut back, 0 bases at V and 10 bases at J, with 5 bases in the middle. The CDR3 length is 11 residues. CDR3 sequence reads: CASSLVAEQFF. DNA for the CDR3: TGCGCCAGCAGCTTGGTGGCAGAGCAGTTCTTC.

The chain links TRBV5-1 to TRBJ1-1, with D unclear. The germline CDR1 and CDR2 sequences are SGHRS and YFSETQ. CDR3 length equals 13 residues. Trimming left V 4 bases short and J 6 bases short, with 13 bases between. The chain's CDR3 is CASSPGVVAEAFF. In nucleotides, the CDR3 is TGCGCCAGCAGCCCCGGAGTGGTCGCTGAAGCTTTCTTT.

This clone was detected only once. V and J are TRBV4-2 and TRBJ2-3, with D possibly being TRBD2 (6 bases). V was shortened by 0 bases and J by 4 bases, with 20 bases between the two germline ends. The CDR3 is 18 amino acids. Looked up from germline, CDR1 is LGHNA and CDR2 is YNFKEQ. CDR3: CASSQELQRRGWADTQYF. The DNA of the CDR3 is TGTGCCAGCAGCCAAGAGCTTCAGAGGCGGGGATGGGCAGATACGCAGTATTTT.

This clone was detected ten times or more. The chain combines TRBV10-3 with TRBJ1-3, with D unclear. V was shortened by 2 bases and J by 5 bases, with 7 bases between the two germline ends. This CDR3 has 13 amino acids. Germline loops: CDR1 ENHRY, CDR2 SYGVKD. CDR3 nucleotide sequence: TGTGCCATCAGTGAGCCCGACAGAAACACCATATATTTT. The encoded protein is CAISEPDRNTIYF.

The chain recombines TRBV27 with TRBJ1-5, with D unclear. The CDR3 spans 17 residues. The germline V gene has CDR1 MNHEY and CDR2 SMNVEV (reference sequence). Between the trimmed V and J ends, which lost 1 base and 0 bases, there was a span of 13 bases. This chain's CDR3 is CASSLWAIADSNQPQHF. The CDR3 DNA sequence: TGTGCCAGCAGTTTATGGGCAATCGCAGATAGCAATCAGCCCCAGCATTTT.

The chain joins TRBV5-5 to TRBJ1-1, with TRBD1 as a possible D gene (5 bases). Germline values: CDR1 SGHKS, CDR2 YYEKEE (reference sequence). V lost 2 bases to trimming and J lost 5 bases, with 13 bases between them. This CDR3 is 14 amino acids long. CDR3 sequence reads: CASSFRVGVTEAFF. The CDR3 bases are TGTGCCAGCAGCTTCAGAGTAGGGGTGACTGAAGCTTTCTTT.

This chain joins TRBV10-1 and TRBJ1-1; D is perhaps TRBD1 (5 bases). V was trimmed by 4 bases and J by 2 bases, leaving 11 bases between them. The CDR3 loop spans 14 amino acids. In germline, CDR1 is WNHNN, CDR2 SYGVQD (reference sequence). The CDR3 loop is CASSVDSTNTEAFF. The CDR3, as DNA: TGCGCCAGCAGTGTAGACAGCACTAACACTGAAGCTTTCTTT.

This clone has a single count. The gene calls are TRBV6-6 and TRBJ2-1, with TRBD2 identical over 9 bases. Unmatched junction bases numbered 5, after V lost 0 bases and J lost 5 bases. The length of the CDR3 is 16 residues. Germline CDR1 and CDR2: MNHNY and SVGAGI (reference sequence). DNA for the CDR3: TGTGCCAGCAGTTACTCGAGGACTAGCGTAAACAATGAGCAGTTCTTC. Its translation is CASSYSRTSVNNEQFF.

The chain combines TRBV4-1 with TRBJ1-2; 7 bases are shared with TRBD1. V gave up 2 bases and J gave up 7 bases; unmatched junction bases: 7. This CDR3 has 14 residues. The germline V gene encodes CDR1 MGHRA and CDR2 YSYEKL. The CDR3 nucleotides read TGCGCCAGCAGCCAACTTGACAGGGATTCTGGCTACACCTTC. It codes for CASSQLDRDSGYTF.

CDR3 nucleotides: TGTGCCAGCAGTGAACCCAGGGTATCTATCTACGAGCAGTACTTC. Its translation: CASSEPRVSIYEQYF. The chain recombines TRBV2 with TRBJ2-7, with D possibly matching TRBD1 (5 bases). The V end was cut by 2 bases, the J end by 3 bases, with 14 bases between. The CDR3 is made up of 15 amino acids. The germline gives CDR1 SNHLY, CDR2 FYNNEI.

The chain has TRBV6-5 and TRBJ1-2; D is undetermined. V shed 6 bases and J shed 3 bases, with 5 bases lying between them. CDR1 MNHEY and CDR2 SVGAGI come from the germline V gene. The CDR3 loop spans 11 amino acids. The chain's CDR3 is CASRNDYGYTF. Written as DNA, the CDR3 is TGTGCCAGCAGAAACGACTATGGCTACACCTTC.

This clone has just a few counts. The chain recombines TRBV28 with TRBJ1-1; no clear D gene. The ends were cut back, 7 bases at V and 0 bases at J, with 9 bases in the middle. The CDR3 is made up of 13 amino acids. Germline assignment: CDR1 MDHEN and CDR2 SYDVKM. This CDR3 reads CASNLGMNTEAFF. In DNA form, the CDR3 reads TGTGCCAGCAACCTAGGCATGAACACTGAAGCTTTCTTT.

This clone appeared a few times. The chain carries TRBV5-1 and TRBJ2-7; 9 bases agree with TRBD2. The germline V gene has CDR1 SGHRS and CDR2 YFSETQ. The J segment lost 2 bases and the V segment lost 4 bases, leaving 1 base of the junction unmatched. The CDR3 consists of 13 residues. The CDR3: CASSGTSPYEQYF. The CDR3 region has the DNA TGCGCCAGCAGCGGGACTAGCCCCTACGAGCAGTACTTC.

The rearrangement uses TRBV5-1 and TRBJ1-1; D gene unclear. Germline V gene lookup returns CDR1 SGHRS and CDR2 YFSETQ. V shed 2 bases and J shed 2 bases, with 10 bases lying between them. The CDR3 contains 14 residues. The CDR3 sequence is CASSFQGFNTEAFF. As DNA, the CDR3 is TGCGCCAGCAGCTTTCAAGGGTTCAACACTGAAGCTTTCTTT.

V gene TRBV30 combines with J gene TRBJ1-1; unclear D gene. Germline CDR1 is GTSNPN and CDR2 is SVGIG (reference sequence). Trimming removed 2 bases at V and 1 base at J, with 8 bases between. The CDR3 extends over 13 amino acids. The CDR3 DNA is TGTGCCTGGAGTCATGAAGGGAACACTGAAGCTTTCTTT. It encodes CAWSHEGNTEAFF.

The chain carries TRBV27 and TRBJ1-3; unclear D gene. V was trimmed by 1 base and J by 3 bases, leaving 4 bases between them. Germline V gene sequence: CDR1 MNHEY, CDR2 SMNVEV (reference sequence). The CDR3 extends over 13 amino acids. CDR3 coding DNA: TGTGCCAGCAGTTTATTCTTTGGAAACACCATATATTTT. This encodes CASSLFFGNTIYF.

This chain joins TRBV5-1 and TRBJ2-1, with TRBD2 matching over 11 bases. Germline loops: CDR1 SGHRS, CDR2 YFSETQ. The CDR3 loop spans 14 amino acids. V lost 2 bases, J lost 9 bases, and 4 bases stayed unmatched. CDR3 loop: CASSLLAGAGEQFF. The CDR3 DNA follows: TGCGCCAGCAGCTTACTAGCGGGAGCGGGTGAGCAGTTCTTC.

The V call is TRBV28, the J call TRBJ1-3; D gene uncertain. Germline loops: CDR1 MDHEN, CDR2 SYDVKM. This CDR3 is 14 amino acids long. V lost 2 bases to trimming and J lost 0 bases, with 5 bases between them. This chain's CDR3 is CASSLSSSGNTIYF. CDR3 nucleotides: TGTGCCAGCAGTTTAAGTAGCTCTGGAAACACCATATATTTT.

The CDR3 DNA sequence: TGCAGCGCCGGACTAGCGGCCGCTGAGCAGTTCTTC. Translation: CSAGLAAAEQFF. The genes are TRBV29-1 and TRBJ2-1; 10 bases align to TRBD2. Germline CDR1 and CDR2: SQVTM and ANQGSEA. The V gene end was trimmed by 7 bases and the J gene end by 9 bases; junction bases not matched to a gene: 6. There are 12 residues in the CDR3.

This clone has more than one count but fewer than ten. The CDR3 sequence: CASSFDRVDYNEQFF. The DNA for the CDR3 is TGCGCCAGCAGCTTTGACAGGGTGGACTACAATGAGCAGTTCTTC. The chain couples TRBV5-1 to TRBJ2-1; 7 bases fit TRBD1. CDR1 and CDR2 from the germline V gene are SGHRS and YFSETQ. The trim removed 2 bases at V and 3 bases at J, leaving 5 bases unmatched. This CDR3 region has 15 residues.

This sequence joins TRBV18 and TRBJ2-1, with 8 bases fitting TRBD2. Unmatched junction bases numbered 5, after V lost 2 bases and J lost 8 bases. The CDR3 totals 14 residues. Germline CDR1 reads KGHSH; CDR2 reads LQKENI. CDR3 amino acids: CASSPATSVYEQFF. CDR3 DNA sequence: TGTGCCAGCTCACCAGCGACTAGCGTCTATGAGCAGTTCTTC.

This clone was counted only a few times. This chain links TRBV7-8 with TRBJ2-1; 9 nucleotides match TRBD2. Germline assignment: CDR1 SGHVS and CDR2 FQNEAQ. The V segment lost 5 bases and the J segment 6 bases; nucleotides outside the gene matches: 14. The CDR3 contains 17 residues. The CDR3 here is CASSPSLRAGGLNEQFF. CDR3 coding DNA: TGTGCCAGCAGCCCCTCCCTCCGGGCGGGAGGGCTCAATGAGCAGTTCTTC.

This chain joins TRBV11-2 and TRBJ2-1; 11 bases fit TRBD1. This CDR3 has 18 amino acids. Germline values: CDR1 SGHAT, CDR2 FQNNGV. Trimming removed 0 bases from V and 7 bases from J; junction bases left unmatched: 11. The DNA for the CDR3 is TGTGCCAGCAGCTTAGATGGGGTCGGGACAGGGGGTAATAATGAGCAGTTCTTC. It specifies CASSLDGVGTGGNNEQFF.

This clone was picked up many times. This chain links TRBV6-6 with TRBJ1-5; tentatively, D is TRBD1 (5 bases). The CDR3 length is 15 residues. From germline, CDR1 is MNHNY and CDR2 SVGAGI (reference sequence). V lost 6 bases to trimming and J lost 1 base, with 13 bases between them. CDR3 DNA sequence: TGTGCCAGCAGGGCTTGGCAGGGCAGCAATCAGCCCCAGCATTTT. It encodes CASRAWQGSNQPQHF.

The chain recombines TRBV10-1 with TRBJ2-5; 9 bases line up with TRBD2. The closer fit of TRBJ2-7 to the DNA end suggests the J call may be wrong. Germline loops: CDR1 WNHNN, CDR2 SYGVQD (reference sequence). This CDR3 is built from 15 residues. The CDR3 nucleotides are TGCGCCAGCAGTGAGTCTAGCGGGGGTTCCTACGAGCAGTACTTC. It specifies CASSESSGGSYEQYF.